Listed below are T cell receptor beta chains from one sample, sequenced in a study of OX40 agonist ivuxolimab in advanced cancers. TCRdb's table, derived via immunoSEQ multiplex PCR, lists solely in-frame clones and lacks some. The data hold more than 70,000 clones, with around 85% observed a single time. This specimen consisted of CD4+ or CD8+ T cells sorted from blood, obtained in a trial of the OX40 agonist ivuxolimab. The receptor set was obtained from an adult with an advanced solid tumor such as melanoma, head and neck, liver or kidney cancer. Each CDR3 is given with its conserved first and last residue. Fields, in order: J gene, D gene, V gene, clone size, CDR3 DNA, CDR3 protein. D genes are given only for firm matches. Where a row states a size, it is once, few, many or the class of an expanded clone; other rows omit it.

j_call: TRBJ2-7
d_call: TRBD1
v_call: TRBV6-1
clone_size: NA
cdr3_nt: TGTGCCAGCAGATACCAGGGACAGGGGGCCCACGAGCAGTACTTC
cdr3_aa: CASRYQGQGAHEQYF

j_call: TRBJ2-7
d_call: NA
v_call: TRBV2
clone_size: NA
cdr3_nt: TGTGCCAGCACCCTCCTGGGGGAGTCCTCCTACGAGCAGTACTTC
cdr3_aa: CASTLLGESSYEQYF

j_call: TRBJ1-1
d_call: NA
v_call: TRBV2
clone_size: NA
cdr3_nt: TGTGCCAGCAGTGAGCAGGCAGGGACTGAAGCTTTCTTT
cdr3_aa: CASSEQAGTEAFF

j_call: TRBJ1-1
d_call: NA
v_call: TRBV19
clone_size: NA
cdr3_nt: TGTGCCAGTACTCGCCCACCAACGAACACTGAAGCTTTCTTT
cdr3_aa: CASTRPPTNTEAFF

j_call: TRBJ2-3
d_call: TRBD1
v_call: TRBV27
clone_size: NA
cdr3_nt: TGTGCCAGCAGTTTAATGGCCCTCCGGGGCGGACAGGGAAACACAGATACGCAGTATTTT
cdr3_aa: CASSLMALRGGQGNTDTQYF

j_call: TRBJ1-2
d_call: TRBD1
v_call: TRBV5-4
clone_size: many
cdr3_nt: TGTGCCAGCAGCCCGGGACAGGGTGGTCACTATGGCTACACCTTC
cdr3_aa: CASSPGQGGHYGYTF

j_call: TRBJ1-6
d_call: NA
v_call: TRBV2
clone_size: NA
cdr3_nt: TGTGCCAGCAGTGAAGCGGACTCCTATAATTCACCCCTCCACTTT
cdr3_aa: CASSEADSYNSPLHF

j_call: TRBJ2-3
d_call: NA
v_call: TRBV29-1
clone_size: NA
cdr3_nt: TGCAGCGCGAATCGACAGGCTAGCACAGATACGCAGTATTTT
cdr3_aa: CSANRQASTDTQYF

j_call: TRBJ2-2
d_call: NA
v_call: TRBV5-4
clone_size: once
cdr3_nt: TGTGCCAGCAGCTTGTTCGGGACCGGGGAGCTGTTTTTT
cdr3_aa: CASSLFGTGELFF

j_call: TRBJ2-7
d_call: NA
v_call: TRBV25-1
clone_size: NA
cdr3_nt: TGTGCCAGCAGTGGACGCCAAGGGGACGGAGCCTACGAGCAGTACTTC
cdr3_aa: CASSGRQGDGAYEQYF

j_call: TRBJ1-2
d_call: NA
v_call: TRBV4-1
clone_size: NA
cdr3_nt: TGCGCCAGCAGCCGACAAACGACGGTGACTAACTATGGCTACACCTTC
cdr3_aa: CASSRQTTVTNYGYTF

j_call: TRBJ1-2
d_call: NA
v_call: TRBV11-1
clone_size: medium-sized
cdr3_nt: TGTGCCAGCAGCTTTCCGACCGGGGGTTATGGCTACACCTTC
cdr3_aa: CASSFPTGGYGYTF

j_call: TRBJ1-5
d_call: TRBD1
v_call: TRBV7-2
clone_size: NA
cdr3_nt: TGTGCCAGCAGCTCCGGGACAGGGGACAATCAGCCCCAGCATTTT
cdr3_aa: CASSSGTGDNQPQHF

j_call: TRBJ2-7
d_call: NA
v_call: TRBV4-2
clone_size: NA
cdr3_nt: TGTGCCAGCAGCCAAGATCCCTCGACGGGGGCTCATTCCGAGCAGTACTTC
cdr3_aa: CASSQDPSTGAHSEQYF

j_call: TRBJ2-1
d_call: NA
v_call: TRBV5-4
clone_size: NA
cdr3_nt: TGTGCCAGCAGCCTGAAGACTAGATCATACAATGAGCAGTTCTTC
cdr3_aa: CASSLKTRSYNEQFF

j_call: TRBJ2-7
d_call: NA
v_call: TRBV6-6
clone_size: NA
cdr3_nt: TGTGCCAGCAGTTACTCCTCCCCAGGGTTAGCCTACGAGCAGTACTTC
cdr3_aa: CASSYSSPGLAYEQYF

j_call: TRBJ1-3
d_call: NA
v_call: TRBV2
clone_size: NA
cdr3_nt: TGTGCCAGCAGGGGGACACTCCTCTCTGGAAACACCATATATTTT
cdr3_aa: CASRGTLLSGNTIYF

j_call: TRBJ1-6
d_call: NA
v_call: TRBV18
clone_size: NA
cdr3_nt: TGTGCCAGCTCACCGGAGGGGGGGTACTCACCCCTCCACTTT
cdr3_aa: CASSPEGGYSPLHF

j_call: TRBJ2-7
d_call: NA
v_call: TRBV5-6
clone_size: NA
cdr3_nt: TGTGCCAGCAGCTTGGGCACAATCTACGAGCAGTACTTC
cdr3_aa: CASSLGTIYEQYF

j_call: TRBJ2-3
d_call: NA
v_call: TRBV6-1
clone_size: NA
cdr3_nt: TGTGCCAGCAGTAGCACAGATACGCAGTATTTT
cdr3_aa: CASSSTDTQYF

j_call: TRBJ2-2
d_call: TRBD2
v_call: TRBV19
clone_size: NA
cdr3_nt: TGTGCCAGTAGTGTCGCCAGTAGCGGGGGCGGACCCACCGGGGAGCTGTTTTTT
cdr3_aa: CASSVASSGGGPTGELFF

j_call: TRBJ2-7
d_call: TRBD1
v_call: TRBV4-2
clone_size: NA
cdr3_nt: TGTGCCAGCAGCACGACCGGGACAGAGAACTACGAGCAGTACTTC
cdr3_aa: CASSTTGTENYEQYF

j_call: TRBJ2-2
d_call: NA
v_call: TRBV5-1
clone_size: NA
cdr3_nt: TGCGCCAGCAGGAGACAGGCGAACACCGGGGAGCTGTTTTTT
cdr3_aa: CASRRQANTGELFF

j_call: TRBJ1-5
d_call: NA
v_call: TRBV4-1
clone_size: NA
cdr3_nt: TGCGCCAGCAGCCAAGGGGTATTTGGCAATCAGCCCCAGCATTTT
cdr3_aa: CASSQGVFGNQPQHF

j_call: TRBJ2-4
d_call: TRBD2
v_call: TRBV5-1
clone_size: NA
cdr3_nt: TGCGCCAGCAGCTTGGGACTAGCGGGCTCCTTCAAAAACATTCAGTACTTC
cdr3_aa: CASSLGLAGSFKNIQYF

j_call: TRBJ2-3
d_call: NA
v_call: TRBV16
clone_size: NA
cdr3_nt: TGTGCCAGCAGCCAATCCGCAGATACGCAGTATTTT
cdr3_aa: CASSQSADTQYF

j_call: TRBJ1-1
d_call: NA
v_call: TRBV5-5
clone_size: NA
cdr3_nt: TGTGCCAGCAGCTGGGCAACCGGGACGAGTGAAGCTTTCTTT
cdr3_aa: CASSWATGTSEAFF

j_call: TRBJ1-3
d_call: NA
v_call: TRBV30
clone_size: NA
cdr3_nt: TGTGCCTGGAGTCCCATCAGCTCTGGAAACACCATATATTTT
cdr3_aa: CAWSPISSGNTIYF

j_call: TRBJ1-6
d_call: NA
v_call: TRBV5-1
clone_size: NA
cdr3_nt: TGCGCCAGCAGCCCTACCCCTAGGGGCCCTAATTCACCCCTCCACTTT
cdr3_aa: CASSPTPRGPNSPLHF

j_call: TRBJ1-6
d_call: NA
v_call: TRBV19
clone_size: NA
cdr3_nt: TGTGCCAGTAGTATAAGTTACAGCGGCTCCTATAATTCACCCCTCCACTTT
cdr3_aa: CASSISYSGSYNSPLHF

j_call: TRBJ2-7
d_call: TRBD1
v_call: TRBV6-5
clone_size: NA
cdr3_nt: TGTGCCAGCAGTTGGGACAGCTCCTACGAGCAGTACTTC
cdr3_aa: CASSWDSSYEQYF

j_call: TRBJ1-5
d_call: NA
v_call: TRBV2
clone_size: NA
cdr3_nt: TGTGCCAGCAGTCCAGACCTTCAGACGATTAATCAGCCCCAGCATTTT
cdr3_aa: CASSPDLQTINQPQHF

j_call: TRBJ1-6
d_call: NA
v_call: TRBV19
clone_size: few
cdr3_nt: TGTGCCAGTAGAAGACAACCTAATTCACCCCTCCACTTT
cdr3_aa: CASRRQPNSPLHF

j_call: TRBJ1-2
d_call: TRBD1
v_call: TRBV5-5
clone_size: medium-sized
cdr3_nt: TGTGCCAGCAGCCTGCCGGGACAGGATCTCTATGGCTACACCTTC
cdr3_aa: CASSLPGQDLYGYTF

j_call: TRBJ2-1
d_call: TRBD2
v_call: TRBV7-9
clone_size: NA
cdr3_nt: TGTGCCAGCAGCTTAGGGCTAGCGGGGATTTACAATGAGCAGTTCTTC
cdr3_aa: CASSLGLAGIYNEQFF

j_call: TRBJ1-1
d_call: NA
v_call: TRBV29-1
clone_size: NA
cdr3_nt: TGCAGCGTCGTCCGGGGCTCAAACACTGAAGCTTTCTTT
cdr3_aa: CSVVRGSNTEAFF

j_call: TRBJ2-7
d_call: NA
v_call: TRBV6-5
clone_size: few
cdr3_nt: TGTGCCAGCAGCCTTGGGGGCCTTGGAAGGTACGAGCAGTACTTC
cdr3_aa: CASSLGGLGRYEQYF

j_call: TRBJ2-1
d_call: NA
v_call: TRBV2
clone_size: once
cdr3_nt: TGTGCCAGCAGTGAGGGCGGGGTAAACAATGAGCAGTTCTTC
cdr3_aa: CASSEGGVNNEQFF

j_call: TRBJ2-2
d_call: NA
v_call: TRBV29-1
clone_size: once
cdr3_nt: TGCAGCGTTCATTCGGGGGGGACAGGGAGGAACACCGGGGAGCTGTTTTTT
cdr3_aa: CSVHSGGTGRNTGELFF

j_call: TRBJ1-1
d_call: NA
v_call: TRBV4-1
clone_size: NA
cdr3_nt: TGCGCCAGCAGCCAACGCCCTTCGGAGAACACTGAAGCTTTCTTT
cdr3_aa: CASSQRPSENTEAFF

j_call: TRBJ2-4
d_call: TRBD2
v_call: TRBV5-1
clone_size: NA
cdr3_nt: TGCGCCAGCAGCATAGGACTAGCGGGAGCCAAAAACATTCAGTACTTC
cdr3_aa: CASSIGLAGAKNIQYF

j_call: TRBJ1-4
d_call: NA
v_call: TRBV5-6
clone_size: NA
cdr3_nt: TGTGCCAGCAGCTTGTTGTCTCCCCTTTCTAATGAAAAACTGTTTTTT
cdr3_aa: CASSLLSPLSNEKLFF

j_call: TRBJ1-2
d_call: NA
v_call: TRBV10-3
clone_size: few
cdr3_nt: TGTGCCATCGGGGACGATGGCTACACCTTC
cdr3_aa: CAIGDDGYTF

j_call: TRBJ1-2
d_call: NA
v_call: TRBV5-1
clone_size: NA
cdr3_nt: TGCGCCAGCAGCTTGGCCACCGTAAGGGCGAACTATGGCTACACCTTC
cdr3_aa: CASSLATVRANYGYTF

j_call: TRBJ1-2
d_call: NA
v_call: TRBV6-6
clone_size: NA
cdr3_nt: TGTGCCAGCAGTCCACCGGGGGCCTCCCTCGGGGGCTACACCTTC
cdr3_aa: CASSPPGASLGGYTF

j_call: TRBJ2-2
d_call: NA
v_call: TRBV5-5
clone_size: once
cdr3_nt: TGTGCCAGCAGTACGGTGGGGCCCGGGGAGCTGTTTTTT
cdr3_aa: CASSTVGPGELFF

j_call: TRBJ1-5
d_call: NA
v_call: TRBV21-1
clone_size: NA
cdr3_nt: TGTGCCAGCAGTGAGTATGCCCAAGACTGGACAGTATCTAATCAGCCCCAGCATTTT
cdr3_aa: CASSEYAQDWTVSNQPQHF